This TCR beta chain is drawn from a study of response to subunit inactivated influenza vaccine. V dropped 0 bases and J dropped 1; count of bases not matched to a gene: 8. Germline V lookup: CDR1 LGHNA, CDR2 YSLEER. The CDR3 sequence is 18 residues long. TCRdb redid the calling of the RT-PCR reads with MiXCR, one entry per CDR3 protein. Here the sample spans hundreds of thousands of distinct CDR3 sequences, 15% to 19% being singletons. Study-wide results and limits: Every seasonal influenza vaccination brings in few new T cells, the authors suggested.

This clonotype was seen repeatedly, ten times or more. The target antigen is unknown. Sequenced here: PBMCs from blood, sampled 11 to 12 days after vaccination. This chain connects TRBV4-3 to TRBJ2-7, with 11 bases matching TRBD1. The sequence derives from a man between 45 and 60 years old who received an inactivated influenza vaccine. Here the CDR3 DNA reads TGCGCCAGCAGCCAAGACCTCCCGGGGACAGGGGGGTCCTACGAGCAGTACTTC. It specifies CASSQDLPGTGGSYEQYF.